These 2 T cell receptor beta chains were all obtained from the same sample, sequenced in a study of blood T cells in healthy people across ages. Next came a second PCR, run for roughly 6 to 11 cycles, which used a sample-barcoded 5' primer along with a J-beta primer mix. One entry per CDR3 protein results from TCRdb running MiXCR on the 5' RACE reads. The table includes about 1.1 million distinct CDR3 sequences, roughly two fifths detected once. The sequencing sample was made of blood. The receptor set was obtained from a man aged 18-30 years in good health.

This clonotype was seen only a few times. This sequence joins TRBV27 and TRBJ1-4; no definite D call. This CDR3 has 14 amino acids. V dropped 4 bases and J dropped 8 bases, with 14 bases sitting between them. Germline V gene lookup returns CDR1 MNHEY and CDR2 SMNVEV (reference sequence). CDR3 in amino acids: CASSSSRFAEKLFF. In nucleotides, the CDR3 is TGTGCCAGCAGTTCTAGTCGGTTTGCGGAAAAACTGTTTTTT.

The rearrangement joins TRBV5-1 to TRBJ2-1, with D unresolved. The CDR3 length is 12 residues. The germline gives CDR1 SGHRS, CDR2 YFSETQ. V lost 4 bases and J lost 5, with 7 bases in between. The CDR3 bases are TGCGCCAGCAGCCAGGAGAACAATGAGCAGTTCTTC. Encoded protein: CASSQENNEQFF.